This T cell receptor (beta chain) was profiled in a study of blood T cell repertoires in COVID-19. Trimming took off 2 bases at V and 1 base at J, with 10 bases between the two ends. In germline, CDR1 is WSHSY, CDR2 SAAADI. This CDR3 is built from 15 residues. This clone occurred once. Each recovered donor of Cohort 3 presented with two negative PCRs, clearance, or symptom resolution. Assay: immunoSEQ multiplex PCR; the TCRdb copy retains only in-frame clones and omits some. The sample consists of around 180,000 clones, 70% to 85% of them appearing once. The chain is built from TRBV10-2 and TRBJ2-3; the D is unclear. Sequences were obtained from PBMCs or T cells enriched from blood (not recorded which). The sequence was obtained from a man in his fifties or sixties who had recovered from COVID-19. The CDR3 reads CASSETSAGTDTQYF. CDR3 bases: TGCGCCAGCAGTGAGACCTCCGCGGGCACAGATACGCAGTATTTT.